This T cell receptor beta chain was found in a study of naive and memory T cell subsets. Study-wide points: Possibly reflecting memory cells re-expressing CD45RA, a few larger clonotypes occurred in naive repertoires, especially CD8.

The beta constant-region primer was an equimolar mix of two oligonucleotides covering TRBC1 and TRBC2. Four rounds of PCR amplified the ligated cDNA using nested alpha and beta constant-region primers plus SP2. Using its own MiXCR run on the UMI-ligation and nested PCR reads, TCRdb lists one record per CDR3 protein. Counted here are over 100,000 distinct CDR3 sequences, around 13% occurring once; the ten biggest clones make up around 3%. This clonotype was counted ten times or more. Its matching antigen is unknown. The CDR3 totals 13 residues. CDR1 SGHTA and CDR2 FQGTGA come from the germline V gene. Trimming left V 4 bases short and J 5 bases short, with 8 bases between.

The genes are TRBV7-3 and TRBJ2-2; D not certain. The specimen sequenced was naive CD8+ T cells from blood. This TCR came from a human donor in good health. In DNA, the CDR3 is TGTGCCAGCAGCTCCCCTCGGACCGGGGAGCTGTTTTTT. Translation: CASSSPRTGELFF.